What follows are 11 T cell receptor beta chains derived from one specimen sequenced in a study of beta chain features in type 1 diabetes (dated 2018 in TCRdb). General findings and caveats noted by the study authors: In all four CD4+ subsets, TCRB CDR3 length was moderately but significantly shorter in type 1 diabetes patients.

The library was prepared using the immunoSEQ multiplex PCR assay. The High Capacity cDNA Reverse Transcription Kit was used to reverse transcribe all of the isolated RNA, meaning that expressed TCRB transcripts were what got sequenced. The table was pulled from immuneACCESS by TCRdb, which kept in-frame rearrangements only. Such tables lose some clones; where checked, under half of the loss comes from unresolved V genes, and the rest has no known cause. For this sample there are 600,000 to 700,000 clones; over 10% appear just once. The ten largest clones add up to more than 0.1% of the sample. For these TCRs, the target antigens are not known. Source material: naive CD4+ T cells from blood. Reading the label with the study, this specimen's cell subset or site is: true naive CD4+ T cells. These receptor sequences come from a young man with type 1 diabetes.

This clone has a count of ten or more. The rearrangement uses TRBV7-2 and TRBJ2-4; no clear D gene. V was trimmed by 1 base and J by 5 bases, leaving 12 bases between them. This CDR3 has 15 amino acids. Germline V gene data show CDR1 as SGHTA and CDR2 as FQGNSA. The CDR3 loop reads CASSLEFGVQNIQYF. The CDR3 DNA sequence: TGTGCCAGCAGCTTAGAATTTGGGGTTCAAAACATTCAGTACTTC.

V gene TRBV6-5 combines with J gene TRBJ2-5, with D uncertain. Trimming shortened V by 5 bases and J by 2 bases, and 12 bases separated the two germline ends. CDR1 is MNHEY, CDR2 SVGAGI, per germline. The CDR3 is 14 residues long. CDR3 sequence: CASSKGPLQETQYF. The CDR3 DNA reads TGTGCCAGCAGTAAAGGACCGCTGCAAGAGACCCAGTACTTC.

The chain has TRBV11-3 and TRBJ2-3, with D hard to call. V lost 6 bases, J lost 0 bases, and 10 bases lay in between. Per germline, CDR1 SGHNT and CDR2 YENEEA. This CDR3 has 14 amino acids. The CDR3: CASRAVTSTDTQYF. The DNA of the CDR3 is TGTGCCAGCAGAGCTGTAACTAGCACAGATACGCAGTATTTT.

The CDR3 reads CSVRIGKLFF. The CDR3 nucleotides are TGCAGTGTTCGTATAGGAAAACTGTTTTTT. V is TRBV20-1 and J is TRBJ1-4; D remains ambiguous. V lost 7 bases, J lost 10 bases, and 10 bases lay in between. Per the germline V gene, CDR1 is DFQATT and CDR2 is SNEGSKA (reference sequence). The CDR3 has 10 residues.

This clone was observed a few times. The chain recombines TRBV4-3 with TRBJ2-6; D is possibly TRBD1 (5 bases). V was clipped by 1 base and J by 4 bases, with 14 bases between them. The germline V gene encodes CDR1 LGHNA and CDR2 YSLEER. The CDR3 loop spans 17 amino acids. CDR3 DNA sequence: TGCGCCAGCAGCCAAGTACTTAGGGGCGCCGGGGCCAACGTCCTGACTTTC. It encodes CASSQVLRGAGANVLTF.

The gene calls are TRBV18 and TRBJ1-1; D is ambiguous. In germline, CDR1 is KGHSH, CDR2 LQKENI. The CDR3 has 11 amino acids. V was trimmed by 5 bases and J by 11 bases, leaving 12 bases between them. This CDR3 is CASSTGRSAFF. The DNA of the CDR3 is TGTGCCAGCTCAACCGGAAGGTCGGCTTTCTTT.

The genes are TRBV28 and TRBJ2-7, with 12 positions matching TRBD1. The CDR3 sequence is 16 residues long. The ends lost 5 bases at V and 4 bases at J; junction bases unmatched: 9. The germline CDR1 and CDR2 sequences are MDHEN and SYDVKM. The CDR3 nucleotides are TGTGCCAGCAGTCCCCCGGGACAGGGGGCTTGGTACGAGCAGTACTTC. Its translation: CASSPPGQGAWYEQYF.

In this sample, this clone turned up a few times. The chain couples TRBV20-1 to TRBJ2-1, with unresolved D. The ends were cut back, 4 bases at V and 8 bases at J, with 9 bases in the middle. The CDR3 has 11 amino acids. Germline assignment: CDR1 DFQATT and CDR2 SNEGSKA (reference sequence). CDR3 sequence (DNA): TGCAGTGCTAAGGAAGCACATGAGCAGTTCTTC. It encodes CSAKEAHEQFF.

The sample holds a few counts of this clone. The chain couples TRBV6-5 to TRBJ2-1; tentatively, D is TRBD1 (6 bases). This CDR3 contains 16 residues. V lost 0 bases and J 4 bases, leaving 13 bases between the germline ends. Germline V gene data show CDR1 as MNHEY and CDR2 as SVGAGI. The CDR3 DNA is TGTGCCAGCAGTTACTCGTACAGGGTGTCATACAATGAGCAGTTCTTC. This codes for CASSYSYRVSYNEQFF.

This clone was counted between two and nine times. The CDR3 DNA reads TGCGCCAGCAGCCAAATTTGGCAGGGGAGTTCACCCCTCCACTTT. Protein product: CASSQIWQGSSPLHF. The chain combines TRBV4-3 with TRBJ1-6; TRBD1 is a possible D gene (6 bases). V dropped 2 bases and J dropped 9 bases, with 14 bases sitting between them. The CDR3 has 15 amino acids. Germline lookup yields CDR1 LGHNA and CDR2 YSLEER.

The chain carries TRBV21-1 and TRBJ2-4; the table names TRBD1, a call not compared with the DNA. TRBV21-1 is reported as a pseudogene. The CDR3 runs 19 residues. The CDR3 region is CASSLTGGAPGVVENIQYF. CDR3 nucleotides: TGTGCCAGCAGCCTAACAGGGGGCGCCCCCGGAGTGGTCGAAAACATTCAGTACTTC.